The 19 T cell receptor beta chains given below trace back to one sample, sequenced in a study of Ad26.COV2.S vaccination and SARS-CoV-2 variants. Only in-frame clones appear in the TCRdb table, and some are missing; sequencing was by immunoSEQ multiplex PCR. The table lists roughly 40,000 clones, about 80% of them singletons, with less than 50% in the top ten. The source was peripheral blood, collected after recovery from COVID-19. These receptor sequences come from a human donor who had recovered from COVID-19.

This chain connects TRBV9 to TRBJ1-1, with D unresolved. Trimming removed 0 bases at V and 1 base at J, with 4 bases between. The CDR3 contains 13 residues. Per germline, CDR1 SGDLS and CDR2 YYNGEE. The chain's CDR3 is CASSVGTNTEAFF. The CDR3 DNA follows: TGTGCCAGCAGCGTAGGTACGAACACTGAAGCTTTCTTT.

V is TRBV5-1 and J is TRBJ2-5, with D perhaps given as TRBD1 or TRBD2 (5 bases each). Germline loops: CDR1 SGHRS, CDR2 YFSETQ. This CDR3 has 14 amino acids. Trimming took off 6 bases at V and 2 bases at J, with 14 bases between the two ends. CDR3 region: CASTLWGGQETQYF. The CDR3 region has the DNA TGCGCCAGCACCCTTTGGGGCGGGCAAGAGACCCAGTACTTC.

The rearrangement links TRBV19 to TRBJ1-5, with unresolved D. Looked up from germline, CDR1 is LNHDA and CDR2 is SQIVND (reference sequence). The V gene lost 0 bases and the J gene lost 5 bases, with 11 bases spanning the gap. CDR3 length: 15 amino acids. This CDR3 is CASSIDGDIYQPQHF. In DNA, the CDR3 is TGTGCCAGTAGTATAGATGGAGACATATATCAGCCCCAGCATTTT. Looking up the rest from reference TRBV19 and TRBJ1-5 gives the full variable domain: DGGITQSPKYLFRKEGQNVTLSCEQNLNHDAMYWYRQDPGQGLRLIYYSQIVNDFQKGDIAEGYSVSREKKESFPLTVTSAQKNPTAFYLCASSIDGDIYQPQHFGDGTRLSIL.

This clone was detected only once. V usage is TRBV7-2 and J usage is TRBJ2-5; TRBD2 aligns across 9 bases. The J segment lost 7 bases and the V segment lost 1 base, leaving 7 bases of the junction unmatched. CDR3 length: 15 residues. The germline CDR1 and CDR2 sequences are SGHTA and FQGNSA. The CDR3 protein is CASSLEAGGPGTQYF. CDR3 coding DNA: TGTGCCAGCAGCTTAGAGGCGGGAGGGCCGGGGACCCAGTACTTC.

This chain joins TRBV4-1 and TRBJ2-1; 10 bases fit TRBD2. V lost 0 bases to trimming and J lost 8 bases; unmatched junction nucleotides: 10. This CDR3 has 17 amino acids. Germline V CDR1 and CDR2: MGHRA, YSYEKL. The CDR3 DNA reads TGCGCCAGCAGCCAAGAACGATCTAGCGGGGGTTTCGATGAGCAGTTCTTC. Protein product: CASSQERSSGGFDEQFF.

This rearrangement joins TRBV3-1 (or the pseudogene TRBV3-2) to TRBJ2-6; 7 bases are shared with TRBD1. Germline V CDR1 and CDR2: LGHDT, YNNKEL (reference sequence). This CDR3 has 18 amino acids. J lost 0 bases, V lost 1 base, and 6 bases had no gene match. For the CDR3, the DNA is TGTGCCAGCAGCCAAGGAGGGGGACAGTTCTCTGGGGCCAACGTCCTGACTTTC. This encodes CASSQGGGQFSGANVLTF.

The chain is built from TRBV12-3 or TRBV12-4 and TRBJ2-7, with D uncertain. The CDR3 contains 13 residues. Deletions cut 3 bases from V and 0 bases from J, with 6 bases between. The CDR3 region is CASSFGFSYEQYV. CDR3 coding DNA: TGTGCCAGCAGTTTTGGGTTCTCCTACGAGCAGTACGTC.

In DNA form, the CDR3 reads TGTGCCAGCAGTGAGGGGGGGACAGGGGGAGAAAAACTGTTTTTT. Protein: CASSEGGTGGEKLFF. This chain connects TRBV2 to TRBJ1-4, with 11 nucleotides matching TRBD1. CDR3 length equals 15 residues. The V gene end was trimmed by 3 bases and the J gene end by 8 bases; junction bases not matched to a gene: 5. Germline V gene data show CDR1 as SNHLY and CDR2 as FYNNEI.

V is TRBV5-1 and J is TRBJ2-7, with TRBD2 matching 7 bases. The CDR3 covers 15 residues. V dropped 4 bases and J dropped 2; count of bases not matched to a gene: 9. The germline V gene encodes CDR1 SGHRS and CDR2 YFSETQ. The CDR3 protein is CASSQSGTGTYEQYF. The CDR3 DNA is TGCGCCAGCAGCCAGAGCGGGACGGGGACCTACGAGCAGTACTTC.

A few counts support this clone. This chain joins TRBV5-4 and TRBJ1-1; the D gene is possibly TRBD1 (5 bases). In germline, CDR1 is SGHNT, CDR2 YYREEE (reference sequence). The CDR3 spans 13 residues. Trimming pared 4 bases from V and 8 bases from J, leaving 15 bases between. The CDR3 DNA sequence: TGTGCCAGCAGCCAAGGGGATTTTCGAGAAGCTTTCTTT. Protein product: CASSQGDFREAFF.

The genes are TRBV30 and TRBJ2-3; D call uncertain. V lost 2 bases to trimming and J lost 6 bases, with 18 bases between them. The CDR3 is 15 residues long. Germline V gene sequence: CDR1 GTSNPN, CDR2 SVGIG (reference sequence). The DNA for the CDR3 is TGTGCCTGGAGTCCCGGTGCCTTGATCAAGGATACGCAGTATTTT. Its protein product is CAWSPGALIKDTQYF. The full variable domain, with the rest looked up from reference TRBV30 and TRBJ2-3, is SQTIHQWPATLVQPVGSPLSLECTVEGTSNPNLYWYRQAAGRGLQLLFYSVGIGQISSEVPQNLSASRPQDRQFILSSKKLLLSDSGFYLCAWSPGALIKDTQYFGPGTRLTVL.

This clone was seen a handful of times. The chain employs TRBV24-1 and TRBJ2-3; D might be TRBD2 (5 bases). Germline V gene lookup returns CDR1 KGHDR and CDR2 SFDVKD. There are 14 residues in the CDR3. The V gene lost 4 bases and the J gene lost 3 bases, with 10 bases spanning the gap. CDR3 residues: CATSDTPGTDTQYF. CDR3 bases: TGTGCCACCAGTGACACTCCGGGGACAGATACGCAGTATTTT.

The genes are TRBV5-5 and TRBJ2-2; 7 bases align to TRBD1. The CDR3 covers 15 residues. Germline CDR1 reads SGHKS; CDR2 reads YYEKEE (reference sequence). The trim removed 5 bases at V and 1 base at J, leaving 5 bases unmatched. CDR3 loop: CASSPNRGNTGELFF. As DNA, the CDR3 is TGTGCCAGCAGTCCGAACAGGGGGAACACCGGGGAGCTGTTTTTT.

V is TRBV14 and J is TRBJ2-1, with D perhaps TRBD1 (5 bases). CDR1 SGHDN and CDR2 FVKESK come from the germline V gene. Trimming took off 4 bases at V and 8 bases at J, with 12 bases between the two ends. The CDR3 contains 13 residues. CDR3 region: CASSPTWGYEQFF. CDR3 nucleotide sequence: TGTGCCAGCAGCCCTACTTGGGGCTATGAGCAGTTCTTC.

The chain couples TRBV9 to TRBJ2-3; TRBD1 matches at 7 bases. V was pared by 6 bases and J by 0 bases, with 10 bases of the junction left unmatched. The CDR3 length is 16 residues. CDR1 and CDR2 (germline): SGDLS, YYNGEE. The CDR3 nucleotides read TGTGCCAGCAACAGGGGACAGTTTCCTAGCACAGATACGCAGTATTTT. It encodes CASNRGQFPSTDTQYF.

The genes are TRBV5-1 and TRBJ1-1, with TRBD1 as a possible D gene (5 bases). The CDR3 contains 15 residues. Germline CDR1 reads SGHRS; CDR2 reads YFSETQ. Between the trimmed V and J ends, which lost 0 bases and 5 bases, there was a span of 14 bases. For the CDR3, the DNA is TGCGCCAGCAGCTTGGACGGGGGGAGGGATACTGAAGCTTTCTTT. It encodes CASSLDGGRDTEAFF.

The CDR3 spells CASSLAQFYNEQFF. Here the CDR3 DNA reads TGCGCCAGCAGCTTGGCTCAGTTTTACAATGAGCAGTTCTTC. The chain recombines TRBV5-1 with TRBJ2-1, with unresolved D. Between the trimmed V and J ends, which lost 0 bases and 4 bases, there was a span of 8 bases. CDR3 size: 14 residues. CDR1 and CDR2 from the germline V gene are SGHRS and YFSETQ.

The chain joins TRBV7-9 to TRBJ2-1; D is perhaps TRBD2 (7 bases). The length of the CDR3 is 14 residues. Trimming removed 3 bases at V and 7 bases at J, with 13 bases between. Germline lookup yields CDR1 SEHNR and CDR2 FQNEAQ (reference sequence). The CDR3 region is CASSFAGARNEQFF. The CDR3 DNA follows: TGTGCCAGCAGCTTCGCGGGGGCGCGGAATGAGCAGTTCTTC.

This clone was observed many times. The chain joins TRBV12-3 or TRBV12-4 to TRBJ1-1; D remains ambiguous. The ends were cut back, 5 bases at V and 4 bases at J, with 11 bases in the middle. This CDR3 has 13 amino acids. Here the CDR3 reads CASSRRRITEAFF. DNA for the CDR3: TGTGCCAGCAGTCGCAGACGTATCACTGAAGCTTTCTTT.